The entry below describes one T cell receptor (beta chain). The repertoire was sequenced with immunoSEQ multiplex PCR; TCRdb's copy has only in-frame clones and lacks some. Seen here are tens of thousands of clones, over 70% observed once, and the top ten hold 45% to 50%. This entry is derived from a study of blood T cell repertoires in COVID-19. Background on the study: COVID-19 samples collected from the United States, Italy and Spain covered acute and convalescent phases.

Germline-derived CDR1 and CDR2 are SGHKS and YYEKEE (reference sequence). The CDR3 extends over 15 amino acids. V shed 4 bases and J 6 bases; nucleotides not matched to a gene: 8. The rearrangement joins TRBV5-5 to TRBJ1-5, with 9 bases identical to TRBD1. The TCR comes from a woman between 65 and 79 years old with acute or convalescent COVID-19. The specimen was peripheral blood. CDR3 nucleotide sequence: TGTGCCAGCAGCATACAGGGGGCAAAATTTCAGCCCCAGCATTTT. This translates into CASSIQGAKFQPQHF.